Following are 12 T cell receptor beta chains from one sample sequenced in a study of tumor and adjacent non-tumor tissue in lung cancer. A modified ARM-PCR protocol with three rounds of nested PCR amplified TCRbeta. A single record per CDR3 protein comes from TCRdb applying MiXCR to the multiplex PCR reads. The sample carries tens of thousands of distinct CDR3 sequences, 74% recorded once. This sample's RNA came from whole unsorted tissue. Distant lung tissue was collected more than 3 cm away from the tumor edge. The material sequenced was distant non-tumor lung tissue. These receptor sequences come from an older woman with non-small cell lung cancer.

Of note for this clonotype: This sequence may be a read error, since a much larger clone differs from it by one base. The V and J genes are TRBV20-1 and TRBJ2-3; a weak D match, TRBD2 (5 bases). V lost 0 bases and J 5 bases, leaving 12 bases between the germline ends. Germline V gene data show CDR1 as DFQATT and CDR2 as SNEGSKA (reference sequence). The CDR3 has 14 amino acids. Here the CDR3 DNA reads TGCAGTGCTAGAGATGTCCGGGCGGGAGATACGCAGTATTTT. Its protein product is CSARDVRAGDTQYF.

Turning to this clonotype: This may come from a read error, since a much larger clone is one base off. This chain joins TRBV5-1 and TRBJ2-3, with TRBD2 identical over 8 bases. The CDR3 runs 16 residues. Germline V CDR1 and CDR2: SGHRS, YFSETQ. CDR3 region: CTSSLEPSGFTDTQYF. DNA for the CDR3: TGCACCAGCAGCTTGGAGCCTAGCGGGTTCACAGATACGCAGTATTTT.

Turning to this clonotype: The junction departs from germline at one end; a sequencing error may be responsible. The chain is built from TRBV6-2 or TRBV6-3 and TRBJ2-3, with D unclear. In germline, CDR1 is MNHEY, CDR2 SVGEGT. The CDR3 sequence is 13 residues long. CDR3 amino acids: CASSLTWPNTQYF. CDR3 nucleotide sequence: TGTGCCAGTAGTTTGACATGGCCGAATACGCAGTATTTT.

On this clonotype itself: This sequence may be a read error, since a much larger clone differs from it by one base. CDR3 sequence reads: CASSATASNEKLFF. CDR3 DNA sequence: TGTGCCAGCAGCGCCACAGCATCTAATGAAAAACTGTTTTTT. The chain is built from TRBV7-8 and TRBJ1-4, with D unresolved. Germline CDR1 SGHVS, CDR2 FQNEAQ. The length of the CDR3 is 14 residues. Trimming removed 5 bases at V and 3 bases at J, with 10 bases between.

This clonotype was found once. The chain employs TRBV29-1 and TRBJ1-2; tentative D call: TRBD1 (5 bases). Germline assignment: CDR1 SQVTM and CDR2 ANQGSEA. CDR3 length: 14 residues. Between the trimmed V and J ends, which lost 8 bases and 6 bases, there was a span of 22 bases. The CDR3 DNA reads as TGCAGCATGAATGCGACAAGGGGAAAGAATGGCTACACCTTC. It codes for CSMNATRGKNGYTF.

Regarding this clonotype: One end of the junction varies from germline; a read error may be responsible. V usage is TRBV10-3 and J usage is TRBJ1-1, with a weak D call TRBD1 (5 bases). The CDR3 extends over 11 amino acids. Germline V gene lookup returns CDR1 ENHRY and CDR2 SYGVKD. The chain's CDR3 is CAIRKDTETFF. CDR3 sequence (DNA): TGTGCCATCAGGAAGGACACTGAAACTTTCTTT.

Turning to this clonotype: One end of the junction varies from germline; a read error may be responsible. The chain is built from TRBV29-1 and TRBJ1-1; no definite D call. CDR1 and CDR2 from the germline V gene are SQVTM and ANQGSEA. CDR3 length equals 14 residues. This CDR3 reads CSTLGLGMNTEAFF. The CDR3 DNA reads TGTAGCACCCTTGGGTTGGGTATGAACACTGAAGCTTTCTTT.

On this clonotype: Sequence at one end of the junction differs from germline and may be a read error. The V call is TRBV4-2, the J call TRBJ2-3, with D tentatively TRBD2 (5 bases). Per the germline V gene, CDR1 is LGHNA and CDR2 is YNFKEQ. The CDR3 runs to 17 residues. This chain's CDR3 is CASNQDWERSSTNMQYF. CDR3 in DNA: TGTGCCAGCAACCAAGATTGGGAGCGGTCTAGCACAAATATGCAGTATTTC.

This clonotype was detected only a few times. The junction shows a germline mismatch at one end, possibly a read error. This rearrangement joins TRBV12-3 or TRBV12-4 to TRBJ2-7; 8 bases are shared with TRBD1. This CDR3 comprises 14 residues. CDR3 DNA sequence: TGTGGCAGCGGTTTCACAGGGGGCTCCTACGAGCAGTACTTC. This translates into CGSGFTGGSYEQYF.

About this clonotype: One junction end does not reproduce the germline sequence, and a read error may be involved. The chain links TRBV11-2 to TRBJ2-2, with no clear D. This CDR3 is built from 12 residues. The germline V gene has CDR1 SGHAT and CDR2 FQNNGV. This CDR3 reads CGSSTDTGELFF. CDR3 coding DNA: TGTGGCAGCAGCACGGACACCGGGGAGCTGTTTTTT. Looking up the rest from reference TRBV11-2 and TRBJ2-2 gives the full variable domain: EAGVAQSPRYKIIEKRQSVAFWCNPISGHATLYWYQQILGQGPKLLIQFQNNGVVDDSQLPKDRFSAERLKGVDSTLKIQPAKLEDSAVYLCGSSTDTGELFFGEGSRLTVL.

A few counts support this clonotype. J is TRBJ1-6 and V is TRBV20-1; TRBD1 matches at 7 bases. This CDR3 contains 15 residues. After removal of 0 bases from V and 8 bases from J, the junction contained 7 bases not matched to a gene. The germline V gene has CDR1 DFQATT and CDR2 SNEGSKA (reference sequence). The CDR3 sequence: CSARDPRQGDSPLHF. CDR3 sequence (DNA): TGCAGTGCTAGAGATCCCAGACAGGGTGATTCACCCCTCCACTTT.

This sequence joins TRBV29-1 and TRBJ1-1; D gene unclear. V lost 8 bases and J lost 0, with 13 bases in between. Germline V gene data show CDR1 as SQVTM and CDR2 as ANQGSEA. CDR3 length: 13 amino acids. The CDR3 region is CSIVQNMNTEAFF. For the CDR3, the DNA is TGCAGCATCGTACAGAATATGAACACTGAAGCTTTCTTT.